The clone carrying this T cell receptor (beta chain) was counted many times. What it recognizes is unknown. Researchers extracted total RNA from unfractionated whole blood. The sample is drawn from a study of human T cells and chemical hapten exposure. As for the study in general: Per-sample variation in TCR yield stemmed mainly from small pooled library volume differences. General study results and limits: DPC sensitization produced no change in TCRs with frequency above 1 in 1000.

The study's library attached unique molecular identifiers to single cDNA molecules. One entry per CDR3 protein results from TCRdb running MiXCR on the 5' RACE reads. The sample contains 65,000 to 90,000 distinct CDR3 sequences, about a sixth of which appear only once. Looked up from germline, CDR1 is MDHEN and CDR2 is SYDVKM. Unmatched junction bases numbered 6, after V lost 4 bases and J lost 1 base. This CDR3 region has 15 residues. The source is a female donor in good health. The V call is TRBV28, the J call TRBJ1-1; 7 nucleotides align to TRBD1. The chain's CDR3 is CASSSSGTANTEAFF. CDR3 bases: TGTGCCAGCAGTTCCTCCGGGACAGCGAACACTGAAGCTTTCTTT.